Each of the 27 T cell receptor beta chains below was sequenced from the same sample in a study of T-cell reconstitution after alpha-beta-depleted transplantation in children. For TCRbeta, the library was prepared with unique molecular identifiers. Via MiXCR, TCRdb re-called the PCR reads, giving one row per CDR3 protein. The sample lists fewer than 400,000 distinct CDR3 sequences, 20% occurring once. The sample here was PBMCs from the stem cell graft donor, taken from the stem cell graft. These receptors all come from a human donor who donated a stem cell graft to a child with acute myeloid leukemia.

This clonotype was seen more than once but under ten times. V gene TRBV4-3 combines with J gene TRBJ2-7; D is undetermined. The CDR3 runs 13 residues. The germline V gene has CDR1 LGHNA and CDR2 YSLEER. V shed 0 bases and J shed 4 bases, with 7 bases lying between them. This CDR3 is CASSQESWYEQYF. CDR3 DNA sequence: TGCGCCAGCAGCCAAGAGAGTTGGTACGAGCAGTACTTC.

V usage is TRBV10-2 and J usage is TRBJ2-2; D remains unclear. The germline V gene encodes CDR1 WSHSY and CDR2 SAAADI. The CDR3 length is 14 residues. With 3 bases removed from V and 6 bases from J, the gap between germline ends came to 11 bases. The CDR3 sequence: CASSEGLPAGELFF. The CDR3 coding sequence is TGCGCCAGCAGTGAAGGCCTTCCTGCCGGGGAGCTGTTTTTT.

The chain links TRBV2 to TRBJ1-6; 7 bases match TRBD1. The CDR3 contains 13 residues. Germline V CDR1 and CDR2: SNHLY, FYNNEI. J gave up 8 bases and V 4 bases, and 2 bases lay outside the gene matches. CDR3 sequence: CASSGQGDSPLHF. CDR3 in DNA: TGTGCCAGCAGTGGTCAGGGGGATTCACCCCTCCACTTT.

The rearrangement uses TRBV28 and TRBJ2-7; D uncertain. The germline V gene has CDR1 MDHEN and CDR2 SYDVKM. Trimming cost V 8 bases and J 7 bases, with 9 bases left between them. The CDR3 totals 10 residues. The chain's CDR3 is CASGWTEQYF. In nucleotides, the CDR3 is TGTGCCAGCGGGTGGACGGAGCAGTACTTC.

This clonotype was seen many times. The CDR3 sequence is CASSPRTGNTEAFF. CDR3 bases: TGTGCCAGCAGTCCCCGAACAGGGAACACTGAAGCTTTCTTT. This rearrangement joins TRBV6-2 or TRBV6-3 to TRBJ1-1, with D perhaps matching TRBD1 (5 bases). In germline, CDR1 is MNHEY, CDR2 SVGEGT. Trimming left V 5 bases short and J 1 base short, with 11 bases between. This CDR3 comprises 14 residues.

This clonotype turned up a few times. This sequence joins TRBV13 and TRBJ1-1; D is possibly TRBD1 (5 bases). V was pared by 4 bases and J by 1 base, with 16 bases between. Germline V gives CDR1 PRHDT, CDR2 FYEKMQ (reference sequence). The CDR3 is made up of 16 amino acids. CDR3 nucleotide sequence: TGTGCCAGCAGCTCCCCCGGGGGACCCGCGAACACTGAAGCTTTCTTT. Protein product: CASSSPGGPANTEAFF.

This clonotype showed up just a few times. The chain has TRBV18 and TRBJ1-2; TRBD1 matches 9 bases. Germline V gene lookup returns CDR1 KGHSH and CDR2 LQKENI. V was clipped by 4 bases and J by 4 bases; unmatched bases: 4. The CDR3 spans 14 residues. CDR3 in amino acids: CASSRDRDLYGYTF. CDR3 DNA sequence: TGTGCCAGCTCACGGGACAGGGACCTCTATGGCTACACCTTC.

This clonotype was detected ten times or more. V is TRBV20-1 and J is TRBJ2-3; D might be TRBD2 (6 bases). V dropped 5 bases and J dropped 0 bases, with 15 bases sitting between them. This CDR3 region has 15 residues. Germline V gene lookup returns CDR1 DFQATT and CDR2 SNEGSKA (reference sequence). CDR3 region: CSAVLAALSTDTQYF. The CDR3 DNA reads TGCAGTGCTGTTTTAGCGGCCCTTAGCACAGATACGCAGTATTTT.

The CDR3 sequence: CASSQERTLSNQPQHF. The CDR3 DNA reads TGCGCCAGCAGCCAAGAGCGGACCCTTAGCAATCAGCCCCAGCATTTT. J is TRBJ1-5 and V is TRBV4-1; D ambiguous. Germline loops: CDR1 MGHRA, CDR2 YSYEKL. There are 16 residues in the CDR3. V dropped 0 bases and J dropped 0 bases, with 9 bases sitting between them.

The chain combines TRBV27 with TRBJ2-1; 9 bases map to TRBD1. The trim removed 3 bases at V and 8 bases at J, leaving 2 bases unmatched. This CDR3 region has 13 residues. Germline V gene lookup returns CDR1 MNHEY and CDR2 SMNVEV (reference sequence). CDR3 in amino acids: CASSLGTGYEQFF. CDR3 sequence (DNA): TGTGCCAGCAGTTTGGGGACAGGGTATGAGCAGTTCTTC.

A single count supports this clonotype. CDR3 protein: CASSRGLAGNEQYF. The DNA for the CDR3 is TGTGCCAGCAGCCGGGGACTAGCGGGAAACGAGCAGTACTTC. The chain combines TRBV11-3 with TRBJ2-7, with TRBD2 matching over 13 bases. The V and J ends lost 5 bases and 5 bases, in that order; junction bases with no gene match: 3. Germline lookup yields CDR1 SGHNT and CDR2 YENEEA. There are 14 residues in the CDR3.

This chain joins TRBV12-3 or TRBV12-4 and TRBJ2-4, with 7 bases fitting TRBD1. This CDR3 has 14 amino acids. Losses at the gene ends were 8 bases for V and 3 bases for J; bases not matched to a gene: 7. The DNA of the CDR3 is TGTGCCAGCGAACTACAGGGGTTCAAAAACATTCAGTACTTC. Its translation is CASELQGFKNIQYF.

The chain joins TRBV20-1 to TRBJ2-3; TRBD2 agrees at 8 bases. CDR1 and CDR2 from the germline V gene are DFQATT and SNEGSKA (reference sequence). Germline trimming cut 4 bases from V and 1 base from J; bases unmatched to any gene: 4. CDR3 length equals 14 residues. CDR3 bases: TGCAGTGCTAATAGCGGGATTGGCACAGATACGCAGTATTTT. Translated, it gives CSANSGIGTDTQYF.

This clonotype was seen only once. The J gene is TRBJ2-7, the V gene TRBV25-1; D tentatively reads TRBD1 or TRBD2 (5 bases each). V was shortened by 2 bases and J by 2 bases, with 16 bases between the two germline ends. The CDR3 length is 16 residues. The V gene's germline CDR1 is MGHDK and CDR2 SYGVNS. The CDR3 coding sequence is TGTGCCAGCAGTGAAATTGGGAGTGCAGGGCCCTACGAGCAGTACTTC. Amino acid sequence: CASSEIGSAGPYEQYF.

This chain links TRBV20-1 with TRBJ2-7, with TRBD1 matching 10 bases. The germline gives CDR1 DFQATT, CDR2 SNEGSKA (reference sequence). The CDR3 is 15 amino acids. V lost 0 bases to trimming and J lost 5 bases; unmatched junction nucleotides: 7. CDR3 protein: CSARDPSGTGDEQYF. Here the CDR3 DNA reads TGCAGTGCTAGAGACCCGTCCGGGACAGGGGACGAGCAGTACTTC.

The J gene is TRBJ1-1, the V gene TRBV27; 7 bases are a match to TRBD1. This CDR3 is 16 amino acids long. Germline V gene data show CDR1 as MNHEY and CDR2 as SMNVEV (reference sequence). V shed 5 bases, J shed 0 bases, and the junction held 9 bases outside the gene matches. CDR3 residues: CASSPLRDSVNTEAFF. CDR3 DNA: TGTGCCAGCAGTCCCCTCCGGGACAGCGTGAACACTGAAGCTTTCTTT.

V usage is TRBV20-1 and J usage is TRBJ2-3, with 8 bases identical to TRBD2. The J segment lost 12 bases and the V segment lost 5 bases, leaving 7 bases of the junction unmatched. Germline V gives CDR1 DFQATT, CDR2 SNEGSKA (reference sequence). The CDR3 is 11 residues long. The CDR3: CSAGLASIQYF. CDR3 coding DNA: TGCAGTGCTGGACTAGCTTCCATTCAGTATTTT.

This clonotype has a count of ten or more. The genes are TRBV20-1 and TRBJ2-5; 7 nucleotides agree with TRBD2. Germline V gene sequence: CDR1 DFQATT, CDR2 SNEGSKA (reference sequence). The CDR3 covers 13 residues. V trimming: 0 bases; J trimming: 5 bases; junction bases outside the gene matches: 3. The CDR3 loop is CSARDRGVETQYF. DNA of the CDR3: TGCAGTGCTAGAGATCGGGGGGTGGAGACCCAGTACTTC.

This chain uses TRBV12-3 or TRBV12-4 with TRBJ1-1; D is perhaps TRBD1 (5 bases). The CDR3 consists of 12 residues. Trimming shortened V by 6 bases and J by 7 bases, and 12 bases separated the two germline ends. CDR3: CASSRTGIEAFF. DNA for the CDR3: TGTGCCAGCAGCCGTACAGGTATTGAAGCTTTCTTT.

Only a few counts were recorded for this clonotype. The genes are TRBV4-1 and TRBJ2-3, with 8 bases lining up with TRBD2. The CDR3 has 15 residues. V lost 1 base and J lost 1; bases outside the gene matches: 1. In germline, CDR1 is MGHRA, CDR2 YSYEKL. The DNA for the CDR3 is TGCGCCAGCAGCCAAGTGACTAGCGGCACAGATACGCAGTATTTT. Translation gives CASSQVTSGTDTQYF.

This clonotype was seen ten or more times. The chain is built from TRBV28 and TRBJ2-1; no definite D call. Germline V CDR1 and CDR2: MDHEN, SYDVKM. The V end lost 3 bases, the J end lost 5 bases, and 8 bases lay between the germline ends. The length of the CDR3 is 13 residues. The CDR3 nucleotides read TGTGCCAGCAGTTTTCGGAGAAACAATGAGCAGTTCTTC. It encodes CASSFRRNNEQFF.

The V gene is TRBV12-3 or TRBV12-4, the J gene TRBJ1-4, with D possibly being TRBD1 (5 bases). V was clipped by 3 bases and J by 3 bases, with 14 bases between them. The CDR3 has 16 amino acids. The CDR3 region has the DNA TGTGCCAGCAGTTTCCTAGGGACCGGGGCTAATGAAAAACTGTTTTTT. Amino acids: CASSFLGTGANEKLFF.

This clonotype was recorded a few times. The rearrangement links TRBV18 to TRBJ2-1; weak D call: TRBD2 (6 bases). From germline, CDR1 is KGHSH and CDR2 LQKENI. The CDR3 has 12 residues. V gave up 3 bases and J gave up 9 bases, with 9 bases separating them. Here the CDR3 reads CASSPVGGEQFF. CDR3 bases: TGTGCCAGCTCACCGGTGGGGGGTGAGCAGTTCTTC.

This clonotype was recorded a few times. V and J are TRBV28 and TRBJ2-7; weak D call: TRBD2 (6 bases). CDR3 length: 15 amino acids. Per the germline V gene, CDR1 is MDHEN and CDR2 is SYDVKM. Trimming took off 6 bases at V and 3 bases at J, with 18 bases between the two ends. Written as DNA, the CDR3 is TGTGCCAGCAGGGATCCCACCGGGGGTTACTACGAGCAGTACTTC. Translated: CASRDPTGGYYEQYF. Looking up the rest from reference TRBV28 and TRBJ2-7 gives the full variable domain: DVKVTQSSRYLVKRTGEKVFLECVQDMDHENMFWYRQDPGLGLRLIYFSYDVKMKEKGDIPEGYSVSREKKERFSLILESASTNQTSMYLCASRDPTGGYYEQYFGPGTRLTVT.

In this sample, this clonotype turned up a few times. The chain uses TRBV5-1 and TRBJ1-5; the D gene is possibly TRBD1 (5 bases). The CDR3 runs to 13 residues. V lost 4 bases to trimming and J lost 4 bases, with 9 bases between them. CDR1 and CDR2 (germline): SGHRS, YFSETQ. The CDR3: CASSRDGNQPQHF. The CDR3 DNA sequence: TGCGCCAGCAGCCGGGACGGGAATCAGCCCCAGCATTTT.

This clonotype was observed a handful of times. This sequence joins TRBV29-1 and TRBJ2-3; 11 nucleotides match TRBD2. This CDR3 has 16 residues. Looked up from germline, CDR1 is SQVTM and CDR2 is ANQGSEA. V gave up 1 base and J gave up 5 bases; unmatched junction bases: 8. The CDR3 region is CSVEVLSGRAGDTQYF. CDR3 DNA sequence: TGCAGCGTTGAAGTCCTTAGCGGGAGGGCCGGAGATACGCAGTATTTT.

V usage is TRBV12-3 or TRBV12-4 and J usage is TRBJ2-7, with TRBD1 as a possible D gene (6 bases). Trimming pared 6 bases from V and 6 bases from J, leaving 12 bases between. The CDR3 runs 12 residues. CDR3 in amino acids: CASSPQGSEQYF. In nucleotides, the CDR3 is TGTGCCAGCAGCCCACAGGGCAGCGAGCAGTACTTC.